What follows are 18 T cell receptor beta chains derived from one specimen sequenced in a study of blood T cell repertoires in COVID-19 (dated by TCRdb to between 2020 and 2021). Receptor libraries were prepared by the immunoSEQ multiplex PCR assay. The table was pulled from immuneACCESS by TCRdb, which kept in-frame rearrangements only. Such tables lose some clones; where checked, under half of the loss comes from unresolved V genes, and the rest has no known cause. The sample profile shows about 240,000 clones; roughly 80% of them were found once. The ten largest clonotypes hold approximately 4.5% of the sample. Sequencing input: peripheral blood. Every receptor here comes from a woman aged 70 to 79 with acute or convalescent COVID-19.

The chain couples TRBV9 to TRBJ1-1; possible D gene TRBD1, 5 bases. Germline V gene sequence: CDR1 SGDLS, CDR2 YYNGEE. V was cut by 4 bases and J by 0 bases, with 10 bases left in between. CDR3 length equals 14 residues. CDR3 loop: CASSPRVMNTEAFF. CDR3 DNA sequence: TGTGCCAGCAGCCCCAGGGTTATGAACACTGAAGCTTTCTTT. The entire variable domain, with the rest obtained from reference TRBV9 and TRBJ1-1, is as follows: DSGVTQTPKHLITATGQRVTLRCSPRSGDLSVYWYQQSLDQGLQFLIQYYNGEERAKGNILERFSAQQFPDLHSELNLSSLELGDSALYFCASSPRVMNTEAFFGQGTRLTVV.

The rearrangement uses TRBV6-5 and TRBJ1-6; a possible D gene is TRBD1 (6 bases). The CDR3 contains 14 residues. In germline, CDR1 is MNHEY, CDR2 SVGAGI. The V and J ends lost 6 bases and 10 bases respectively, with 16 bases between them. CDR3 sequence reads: CASSRTVDGSPLHF. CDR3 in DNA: TGTGCCAGCAGCCGGACAGTGGACGGCTCACCCCTCCACTTT.

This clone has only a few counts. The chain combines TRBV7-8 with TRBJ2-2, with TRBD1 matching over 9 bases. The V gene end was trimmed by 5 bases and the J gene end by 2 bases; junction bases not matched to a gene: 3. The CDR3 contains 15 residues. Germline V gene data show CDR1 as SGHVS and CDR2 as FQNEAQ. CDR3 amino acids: CASSPGQGNTGELFF. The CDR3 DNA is TGTGCCAGCAGCCCGGGACAGGGAAACACCGGGGAGCTGTTTTTT.

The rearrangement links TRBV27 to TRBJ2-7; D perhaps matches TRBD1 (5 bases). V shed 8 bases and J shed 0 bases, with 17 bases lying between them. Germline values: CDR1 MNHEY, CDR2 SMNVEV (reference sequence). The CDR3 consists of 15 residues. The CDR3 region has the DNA TGTGCCAGCCGCATATCGACAGAGAGCTCCTACGAGCAGTACTTC. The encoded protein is CASRISTESSYEQYF.

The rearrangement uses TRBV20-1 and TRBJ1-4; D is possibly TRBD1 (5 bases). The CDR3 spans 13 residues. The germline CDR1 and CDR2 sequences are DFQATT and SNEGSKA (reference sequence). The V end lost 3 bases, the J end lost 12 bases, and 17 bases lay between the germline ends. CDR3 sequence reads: CSASSGRRGELFF. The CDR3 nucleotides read TGCAGTGCTAGTTCAGGCAGGAGGGGAGAACTGTTTTTT.

The CDR3 is CASRRQGNTEAFF. The CDR3 nucleotides are TGTGCCAGCAGGAGACAGGGGAACACTGAAGCTTTCTTT. The chain joins TRBV12-3 or TRBV12-4 to TRBJ1-1; 7 positions match TRBD1. CDR3 length: 13 residues. V trimming: 6 bases; J trimming: 1 base; junction bases outside the gene matches: 2.

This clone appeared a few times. The CDR3 loop is CASSLFGGSGYTF. CDR3 nucleotides: TGTGCCAGCAGTTTATTCGGGGGTAGTGGCTACACCTTC. This chain joins TRBV28 and TRBJ1-2, with D perhaps matching TRBD1 (5 bases). CDR3 length: 13 amino acids. Germline CDR1 reads MDHEN; CDR2 reads SYDVKM. Between the trimmed V and J ends, which lost 1 base and 7 bases, there was a span of 10 bases.

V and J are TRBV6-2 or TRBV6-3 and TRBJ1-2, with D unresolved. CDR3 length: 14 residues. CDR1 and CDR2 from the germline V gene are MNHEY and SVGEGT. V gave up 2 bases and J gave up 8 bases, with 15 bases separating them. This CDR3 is CASSYLDPSEGYTF. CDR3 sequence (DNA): TGTGCCAGCAGTTACCTAGACCCGTCGGAGGGCTACACCTTC.

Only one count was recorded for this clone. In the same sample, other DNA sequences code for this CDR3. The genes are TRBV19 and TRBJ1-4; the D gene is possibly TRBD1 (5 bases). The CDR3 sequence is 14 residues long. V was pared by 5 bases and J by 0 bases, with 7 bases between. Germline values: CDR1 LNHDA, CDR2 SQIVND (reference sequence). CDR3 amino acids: CASSPTATNEKLFF. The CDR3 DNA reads TGTGCCAGTAGTCCGACAGCAACTAATGAAAAACTGTTTTTT.

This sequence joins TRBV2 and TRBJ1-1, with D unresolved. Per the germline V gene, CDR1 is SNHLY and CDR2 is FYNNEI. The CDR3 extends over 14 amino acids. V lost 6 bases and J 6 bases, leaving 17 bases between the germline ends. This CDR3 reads CASRLGPGLAEAFF. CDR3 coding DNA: TGTGCCAGCAGACTCGGCCCAGGATTAGCTGAAGCTTTCTTT.

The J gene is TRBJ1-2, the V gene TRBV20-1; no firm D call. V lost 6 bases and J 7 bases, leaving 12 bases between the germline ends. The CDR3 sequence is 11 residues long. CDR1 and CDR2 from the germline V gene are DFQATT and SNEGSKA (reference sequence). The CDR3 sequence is CSAPGGVGYTF. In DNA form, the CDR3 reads TGCAGTGCCCCTGGCGGGGTTGGCTACACCTTC.

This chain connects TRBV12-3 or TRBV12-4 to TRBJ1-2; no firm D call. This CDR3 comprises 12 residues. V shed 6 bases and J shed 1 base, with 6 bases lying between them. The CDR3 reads CASSRDNYGYTF. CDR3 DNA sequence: TGTGCCAGCAGCCGAGATAACTATGGCTACACCTTC.

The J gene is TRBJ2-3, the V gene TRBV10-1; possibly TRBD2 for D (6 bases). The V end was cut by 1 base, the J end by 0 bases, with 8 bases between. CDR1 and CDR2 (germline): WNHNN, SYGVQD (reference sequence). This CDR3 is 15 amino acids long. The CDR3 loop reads CASSEWTTSTDTQYF. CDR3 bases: TGCGCCAGCAGTGAGTGGACTACTAGCACAGATACGCAGTATTTT.

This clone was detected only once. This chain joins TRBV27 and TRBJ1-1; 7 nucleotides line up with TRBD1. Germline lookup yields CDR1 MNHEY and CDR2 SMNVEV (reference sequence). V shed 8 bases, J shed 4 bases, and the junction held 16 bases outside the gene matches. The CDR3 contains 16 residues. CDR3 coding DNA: TGTGCCAGCGACCCGTTTAGGACAGGCCGGGGCACTGAAGCTTTCTTT. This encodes CASDPFRTGRGTEAFF.

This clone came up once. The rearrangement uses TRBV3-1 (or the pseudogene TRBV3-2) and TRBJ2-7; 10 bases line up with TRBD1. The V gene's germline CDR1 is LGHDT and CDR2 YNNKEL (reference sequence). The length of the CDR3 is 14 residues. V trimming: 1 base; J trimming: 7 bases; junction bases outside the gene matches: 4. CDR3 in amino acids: CASSQGQGAGEQYF. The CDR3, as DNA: TGTGCCAGCAGCCAAGGACAGGGGGCGGGGGAGCAGTACTTC.

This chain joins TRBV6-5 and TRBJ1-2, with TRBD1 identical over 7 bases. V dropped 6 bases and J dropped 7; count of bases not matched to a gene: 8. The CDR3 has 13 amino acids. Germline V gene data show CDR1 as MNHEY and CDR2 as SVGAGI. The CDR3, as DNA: TGTGCCAGCAGACCGGGACAGCCTTTTGGCTACACCTTC. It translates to CASRPGQPFGYTF.

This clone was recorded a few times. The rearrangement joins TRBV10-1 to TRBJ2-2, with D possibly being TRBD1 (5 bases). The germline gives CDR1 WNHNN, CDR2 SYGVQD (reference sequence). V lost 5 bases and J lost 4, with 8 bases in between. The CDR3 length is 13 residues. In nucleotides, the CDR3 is TGCGCCAGCAGTAACAGGTTCACCGGGGAGCTGTTTTTT. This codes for CASSNRFTGELFF.

Here the CDR3 reads CASSVAGFGYTF. DNA of the CDR3: TGTGCCAGCAGTGTGGCAGGTTTTGGCTACACCTTC. The chain couples TRBV27 to TRBJ1-2; D gene unclear. The germline V and J ends were trimmed by 5 bases and 7 bases, with 11 bases remaining between them. Per germline, CDR1 MNHEY and CDR2 SMNVEV (reference sequence). The CDR3 runs 12 residues.